This TCR beta chain was identified during a study of Graves' ophthalmopathy and Graves' hyperthyroidism. RNA transcripts provided the template for amplifying TCR beta CDR3 regions. After a first-round RT-PCR with HTBI primers, a second-round multiplex PCR was run. Each CDR3 protein is one row after TCRdb ran MiXCR on the multiplex PCR reads. Of around 520,000 distinct CDR3 sequences listed, less than 45% were seen once; the top ten hold less than 4.5%. The ends lost 4 bases at V and 8 bases at J; junction bases unmatched: 9. Germline CDR1 is SEHNR and CDR2 is FQNEAQ (reference sequence). The CDR3 length is 16 residues.

This clonotype was sampled from an adult man with Graves' hyperthyroidism. Source material: peripheral blood or thyroid tissue (not recorded which). J is TRBJ2-2 and V is TRBV7-9; 11 bases map to TRBD2. CDR3 protein: CASSSRLAGSSGELFF. CDR3 nucleotide sequence: TGTGCCAGCAGCTCAAGACTAGCGGGGAGCTCTGGGGAGCTGTTTTTT.